This T cell receptor (beta chain) emerged from a study of blood T cells in healthy people across ages. With a J-beta primer mix and a sample-barcoded 5' primer, a second PCR ran about 7 to 11 cycles. Unique molecular identifiers of 12 random nucleotides labeled each cDNA. TCRdb itself ran the 5' RACE reads through MiXCR, one entry per CDR3 protein. Of around 900,000 distinct CDR3 sequences listed, less than 35% were seen once; the top ten hold 15% to 20%. Study results and limitations: Older age coincided with a roughly linear decline in TCR beta diversity per million T cells.

Total RNA extracted from each sample amounted to at least 6 micrograms. The germline V gene has CDR1 SGHAT and CDR2 FQNNGV. This CDR3 spans 14 amino acids. With 1 base removed from V and 11 bases from J, the gap between germline ends came to 17 bases. Notes on this clonotype: Its antigen is as yet unknown. A much bigger clone sits one base away, suggesting this may be a read error.

This sequence joins TRBV11-2 and TRBJ2-5, with D maybe TRBD2 (7 bases). Source material: blood. The sequence was obtained from an elderly woman in good health. The DNA of the CDR3 is TGTGCCAGCAGCTTAGTTGCGGGGGCGCGTGAGCAGTACTTC. The encoded protein is CASSLVAGAREQYF. Combining the CDR3 with reference TRBV11-2 and TRBJ2-5 gives the whole variable domain EAGVAQSPRYKIIEKRQSVAFWCNPISGHATLYWYQQILGQGPKLLIQFQNNGVVDDSQLPKDRFSAERLKGVDSTLKIQPAKLEDSAVYLCASSLVAGAREQYFGPGTRLLVL.